The 21 T cell receptor beta chains below come from one sample, sequenced in a study of graft-versus-host responses after intestinal transplantation. TCRdb's table, derived via immunoSEQ multiplex PCR, lists solely in-frame clones and lacks some. The sample has roughly 62,000 clones, more than 75% seen once. The sample here was PBMCs, taken approximately 120 days after intestinal transplantation. These receptors were collected from a human patient who received an intestinal transplant, so some T cells may come from the graft donor.

This rearrangement joins TRBV4-1 to TRBJ2-7; perhaps TRBD1 as D (5 bases). Trimming shortened V by 1 base and J by 2 bases, and 9 bases separated the two germline ends. This CDR3 region has 14 residues. Germline-derived CDR1 and CDR2 are MGHRA and YSYEKL. The chain's CDR3 is CASSQVPGTYEQYF. CDR3 in DNA: TGCGCCAGCAGCCAAGTCCCAGGGACCTACGAGCAGTACTTC.

This clone was counted between two and nine times. The chain carries TRBV27 and TRBJ2-7, with a weak D call TRBD2 (5 bases). This CDR3 is built from 15 residues. V gave up 0 bases and J gave up 2 bases, with 11 bases separating them. Germline CDR1 is MNHEY and CDR2 is SMNVEV (reference sequence). The CDR3 reads CASSLSKRSPYEQYF. As DNA, the CDR3 is TGTGCCAGCAGTTTATCGAAGCGGAGCCCCTACGAGCAGTACTTC.

J is TRBJ1-3 and V is TRBV7-9; TRBD1 agrees at 7 bases. With V trimmed by 5 bases and J by 4 bases, 5 bases remained unmatched. The germline V gene has CDR1 SEHNR and CDR2 FQNEAQ (reference sequence). The CDR3 spans 14 residues. CDR3 sequence (DNA): TGTGCCAGCAGCGCAGACAGGGAGGGAAACACCATATATTTT. Amino acids: CASSADREGNTIYF. Variable domain in full (rest from reference TRBV7-9 and TRBJ1-3): DTGVSQNPRHKITKRGQNVTFRCDPISEHNRLYWYRQTLGQGPEFLTYFQNEAQLEKSRLLSDRFSAERPKGSFSTLEIQRTEQGDSAMYLCASSADREGNTIYFGEGSWLTVV.

This sequence joins TRBV28 and TRBJ2-7, with D hard to call. This CDR3 is 11 amino acids long. Germline V lookup: CDR1 MDHEN, CDR2 SYDVKM. DNA for the CDR3: TGTGCGACACTGTCGGGTGGAGAGCAGTACTTC. Its protein is CATLSGGEQYF.

The chain joins TRBV2 to TRBJ2-7; 7 nucleotides align to TRBD1. CDR1 is SNHLY and CDR2 is FYNNEI in the germline V gene. V lost 6 bases, J lost 6 bases, and 8 bases stayed unmatched. The CDR3 covers 13 residues. CDR3 amino acids: CASSSRQGPEQYF. The CDR3 DNA reads as TGTGCCAGCAGCAGCCGACAGGGCCCCGAGCAGTACTTC.

This clone was observed a single time. The chain employs TRBV11-3 and TRBJ2-1; D uncertain. Per germline, CDR1 SGHNT and CDR2 YENEEA. The CDR3 contains 15 residues. Between the trimmed V and J ends, which lost 0 bases and 0 bases, there was a span of 6 bases. The chain's CDR3 is CASSLEWSSYNEQFF. The CDR3 bases are TGTGCCAGCAGCTTAGAGTGGAGCTCCTACAATGAGCAGTTCTTC.

The CDR3, as DNA: TGTGCCAGCAGTGTCGGGGGGGCGATCTACGAGCAGTACTTC. This gives the protein CASSVGGAIYEQYF. V gene TRBV6-4 combines with J gene TRBJ2-7, with 8 bases fitting TRBD2. Trimming took 4 bases from V and 3 from J; bases not matched to a gene: 5. Germline assignment: CDR1 MRHNA and CDR2 SNTAGT. This CDR3 spans 14 amino acids.

On this clone itself: At one end, the junction sequence differs from germline, possibly due to a read error. This sequence joins TRBV7-7 and TRBJ2-6, with D maybe TRBD2 (6 bases). CDR1 and CDR2 from the germline V gene are SSHAT and FNYEAQ (reference sequence). The CDR3 extends over 18 amino acids. DNA for the CDR3: TGTGCTAGCAGCCCGTGGGCTAGCGACCTCTCTGGGGCCAACGTCCTGACTTTC. Translated: CASSPWASDLSGANVLTF.

The gene calls are TRBV6-5 and TRBJ1-2; D possibly corresponds to TRBD1 (5 bases). In germline, CDR1 is MNHEY, CDR2 SVGAGI. V dropped 5 bases and J dropped 6 bases, with 16 bases sitting between them. This CDR3 has 14 amino acids. CDR3 amino acids: CASSEIGQGNGYTF. In DNA, the CDR3 is TGTGCCAGCAGTGAAATTGGGCAGGGAAATGGCTACACCTTC.

The J gene is TRBJ2-7, the V gene TRBV20-1, with no clear D. The CDR3 contains 11 residues. V shed 6 bases and J shed 4 bases, with 10 bases lying between them. Germline loops: CDR1 DFQATT, CDR2 SNEGSKA (reference sequence). The CDR3 sequence is CSAEVSYEQYF. The CDR3 DNA reads as TGCAGTGCAGAGGTCTCTTACGAGCAGTACTTC.

This clone has just a few counts. This rearrangement joins TRBV6-1 to TRBJ2-1; 9 bases agree with TRBD2. Germline V gene lookup returns CDR1 MNHNS and CDR2 SASEGT. The CDR3 has 18 amino acids. V gave up 0 bases and J gave up 3 bases; unmatched junction bases: 9. DNA for the CDR3: TGTGCCAGCAGTGAAGCGTTGTTCGGGACTAGCCTCTACAATGAGCAGTTCTTC. Its translation: CASSEALFGTSLYNEQFF.

In this sample, this clone turned up once. The J gene is TRBJ1-6, the V gene TRBV10-1, with a weak D call TRBD1 (5 bases). Germline CDR1 is WNHNN and CDR2 is SYGVQD (reference sequence). V was trimmed by 2 bases and J by 7 bases, leaving 9 bases between them. This CDR3 comprises 14 residues. The CDR3 DNA reads as TGCGCCAGCAGTGAGGACAGATCCAATTCACCCCTCCACTTT. This translates into CASSEDRSNSPLHF.

The chain employs TRBV6-6 and TRBJ1-2; unclear D gene. The length of the CDR3 is 16 residues. Per germline, CDR1 MNHNY and CDR2 SVGAGI (reference sequence). The V end lost 0 bases, the J end lost 2 bases, and 13 bases lay between the germline ends. The CDR3 coding sequence is TGTGCCAGCAGTTACTCGTCTAGTGGCGCAAACTATGGCTACACCTTC. It specifies CASSYSSSGANYGYTF.

The chain recombines TRBV7-9 with TRBJ2-1; unclear D gene. The V end was cut by 0 bases, the J end by 12 bases, with 6 bases between. Germline V gives CDR1 SEHNR, CDR2 FQNEAQ (reference sequence). CDR3 length equals 11 residues. This CDR3 reads CASSLASWQFF. CDR3 nucleotide sequence: TGTGCCAGCAGCTTAGCGTCTTGGCAGTTCTTC.

The genes are TRBV4-1 and TRBJ2-7; a possible D gene is TRBD2 (6 bases). The V gene lost 5 bases and the J gene lost 7 bases, with 24 bases spanning the gap. The CDR3 runs 16 residues. The germline gives CDR1 MGHRA, CDR2 YSYEKL. Here the CDR3 DNA reads TGCGCCAGCAGCGGAGGGGACCAAGGCGGGGTTGAAGAGCAGTACTTC. It encodes CASSGGDQGGVEEQYF.

The CDR3 is CASRTGGRPNTEAFF. CDR3 bases: TGTGCCAGCAGAACAGGGGGTAGGCCGAACACTGAAGCTTTCTTT. V gene TRBV6-5 combines with J gene TRBJ1-1, with 8 bases that match TRBD1. With 6 bases clipped from V and 1 base from J, the junction kept 7 bases outside the gene matches. The germline CDR1 and CDR2 sequences are MNHEY and SVGAGI. This CDR3 is 15 amino acids long.

This chain uses TRBV28 with TRBJ1-1; D is perhaps TRBD1 (6 bases). V was shortened by 3 bases and J by 6 bases, with 11 bases between the two germline ends. The CDR3 length is 13 residues. Germline V gene lookup returns CDR1 MDHEN and CDR2 SYDVKM. The CDR3 DNA is TGTGCCAGCAGTTTTCACGGGGGCGCTGAAGCTTTCTTT. It codes for CASSFHGGAEAFF.

The genes are TRBV11-2 and TRBJ1-4, with TRBD1 matching over 7 bases. This CDR3 is built from 18 residues. Germline CDR1 is SGHAT and CDR2 is FQNNGV. The J segment lost 5 bases and the V segment lost 0 bases, leaving 12 bases of the junction unmatched. The CDR3 loop reads CASSLDIYWGQWNEKLFF. For the CDR3, the DNA is TGTGCCAGCAGCTTAGATATTTATTGGGGACAGTGGAATGAAAAACTGTTTTTT. Complete variable domain (other parts from reference TRBV11-2 and TRBJ1-4): EAGVAQSPRYKIIEKRQSVAFWCNPISGHATLYWYQQILGQGPKLLIQFQNNGVVDDSQLPKDRFSAERLKGVDSTLKIQPAKLEDSAVYLCASSLDIYWGQWNEKLFFGSGTQLSVL.

This CDR3 is CASSVGLAASQETQYF. CDR3 DNA sequence: TGTGCCAGCAGCGTAGGACTAGCGGCCTCCCAAGAGACCCAGTACTTC. The genes are TRBV9 and TRBJ2-5; 9 nucleotides align to TRBD2. The CDR3 extends over 16 amino acids. CDR1 is SGDLS and CDR2 is YYNGEE in the germline V gene. With 0 bases clipped from V and 1 base from J, the junction kept 4 bases outside the gene matches.

The chain links TRBV7-3 to TRBJ1-1; D uncertain. CDR1 and CDR2 from the germline V gene are SGHTA and FQGTGA. The V gene lost 5 bases and the J gene lost 4 bases, with 11 bases spanning the gap. This CDR3 is 13 amino acids long. CDR3 DNA sequence: TGTGCCAGCAGCACCCGGGAGGGCACTGAAGCTTTCTTT. Its translation is CASSTREGTEAFF.

This clone occurred once. The V call is TRBV6-1, the J call TRBJ2-3; D not certain. The CDR3 loop spans 13 amino acids. Trimming left V 6 bases short and J 6 bases short, with 13 bases between. The V gene's germline CDR1 is MNHNS and CDR2 SASEGT. The CDR3 DNA follows: TGTGCCAGCAGCCCCCCGGTGGTGGATACGCAGTATTTT. Translating gives CASSPPVVDTQYF.